The T cell receptor (beta chain) under discussion was sequenced for a study of cytomegalovirus exposure and HLA in healthy donors. Overall study findings and caveats: In a later analysis, first-cohort TCR clusters were found to tend to co-occur in the 90 to 150 validation repertoires. The investigators catalogued 164 TCR beta chains as cytomegalovirus-associated.

V lost 0 bases and J lost 9; bases outside the gene matches: 6. Germline CDR1 reads SGDLS; CDR2 reads YYNGEE. The CDR3 covers 16 residues. Points on this clone: What it recognizes is unknown.

Profiling relied on immunoSEQ multiplex PCR, and the TCRdb table lists in-frame clones only, not all of them. The sample includes 150,000 to 200,000 clones, roughly 90% of them seen just once. The gene calls are TRBV9 and TRBJ1-6; 10 bases are a match to TRBD1. This TCR derives from a woman between 18 and 30 years old in good health and CMV-seronegative. Sequencing was performed on PBMCs. The CDR3 region is CASSVARDRGSSPLHF. CDR3 bases: TGTGCCAGCAGCGTAGCTAGGGACAGGGGCTCTTCACCCCTCCACTTT. Variable domain in full (rest from reference TRBV9 and TRBJ1-6): DSGVTQTPKHLITATGQRVTLRCSPRSGDLSVYWYQQSLDQGLQFLIQYYNGEERAKGNILERFSAQQFPDLHSELNLSSLELGDSALYFCASSVARDRGSSPLHFGNGTRLTVT.